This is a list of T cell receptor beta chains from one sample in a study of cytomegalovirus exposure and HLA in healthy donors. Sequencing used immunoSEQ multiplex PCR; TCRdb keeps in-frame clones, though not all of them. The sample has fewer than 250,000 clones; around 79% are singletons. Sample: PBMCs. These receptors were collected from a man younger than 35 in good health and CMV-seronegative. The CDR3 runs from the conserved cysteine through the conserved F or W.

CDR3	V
CASSFPVPGYTF	TRBV7-9
CASSFITGVTEAFF	TRBV7-2
CASSLGRQVGQYF	TRBV7-9
CASSPLDSMNTEAFF	TRBV18
CASKLEFSSYEQYF	TRBV7-2
CASSLDRATYEQYF	TRBV28
CASSPPHTPAKNIQYF	TRBV6-6
CASSFNIGGASGELFF	TRBV5-1
CASSPTTGNYNEQFF	TRBV5-1
CASSLLGTGSEQYF	TRBV5-1
CASSYAETTYEQYF	TRBV6-5
CASMGQGVGQPQHF	TRBV19
CASSPTGGSGANVLTF	TRBV28
CASSRGTGGRTEAFF	TRBV18
CSATGSYEQYF	TRBV20-1
CSVQGANEKLFF	TRBV29-1
CASSQSRPVYEQYF	TRBV23-1
CATSRATGIHAADTQYF	TRBV15
CASSFGLAGGRRREQYF	TRBV11-2
CASSSTSGIGTGELFF	TRBV7-2
CAWSRLALSSYEQYF	TRBV30
CASTGREAEGAFF	TRBV5-1
CASSTKLGLVTGELFF	TRBV19
CASSESRTGTRSSYNEQFF	TRBV10-1
CASSAGQRTEAFF	TRBV21-1
CASSPRSSVENIQYF	TRBV7-2
CAWSFQGEYGGYTF	TRBV30
CASSSGQGNSGANVLTF	TRBV19
CASSAGTGYEQYF	TRBV9
CASSSGTSGRRVEQYF	TRBV5-1
CASSQDWGGRYQEKLFF	TRBV4-3
CASSLEGTGVIISSYEQYF	TRBV5-6
CASRSGSGGEVDTQYF	TRBV5-4
CAWGRQGAPLTIYF	TRBV30
CASSHVQGSGANVLTF	TRBV4-3
CASSQESGLGSYEQYF	TRBV4-3
CASSLGLVGYNEQFF	TRBV5-6
CAWGSVDRANSPLHF	TRBV30
CAISVLAGKKGNEQFF	TRBV10-3
CASSSRQGGADTQYF	TRBV11-1
CASSARGGKEISYGYTF	TRBV5-5
CASSGGVPDTQYF	TRBV9